These 8 T cell receptor beta chains were all obtained from the same sample, sequenced in a study of blood T cell repertoires in COVID-19. Generated by immunoSEQ multiplex PCR, the TCRdb table keeps only in-frame clones and is missing some. The table shows approximately 230,000 clones, with around four fifths occurring only once. The specimen sequenced was PBMCs or T cells enriched from blood (not recorded which). Receptors were obtained from a man aged 35 to 55 who had recovered from COVID-19.

The chain combines TRBV5-6 with TRBJ2-5; TRBD2 agrees at 11 bases. The ends lost 0 bases at V and 4 bases at J; junction bases unmatched: 2. This CDR3 is 15 amino acids long. Germline V gene data show CDR1 as SGHDT and CDR2 as YYEEEE. The CDR3 loop is CASSLVSGRGETQYF. In DNA, the CDR3 is TGTGCCAGCAGCTTGGTTAGCGGGAGGGGAGAGACCCAGTACTTC. Using reference TRBV5-6 and TRBJ2-5 for the parts outside the CDR3, the full variable domain is DAGVTQSPTHLIKTRGQQVTLRCSPKSGHDTVSWYQQALGQGPQFIFQYYEEEERQRGNFPDRFSGHQFPNYSSELNVNALLLGDSALYLCASSLVSGRGETQYFGPGTRLLVL.

This rearrangement joins TRBV6-5 to TRBJ2-1; D possibly corresponds to TRBD2 (6 bases). CDR3 length: 14 residues. CDR1 is MNHEY, CDR2 SVGAGI, per germline. Trimming took 4 bases from V and 7 from J, leaving 14 bases between them. CDR3 sequence reads: CASSSPGDGNEQFF. For the CDR3, the DNA is TGTGCCAGCAGTTCTCCGGGAGACGGAAATGAGCAGTTCTTC.

V is TRBV29-1 and J is TRBJ2-7; 7 nucleotides align to TRBD1. V shed 5 bases and J 5 bases; nucleotides not matched to a gene: 9. Germline V gives CDR1 SQVTM, CDR2 ANQGSEA. The CDR3 is 13 amino acids. The CDR3 here is CSVCRDRVDEQYF. CDR3 nucleotide sequence: TGCAGCGTTTGTAGAGACAGGGTCGACGAGCAGTACTTC.

The count of this clone is one. The V and J genes are TRBV27 and TRBJ2-3; TRBD1 might be the D (5 bases). This CDR3 has 14 amino acids. Trimming removed 6 bases from V and 3 bases from J, with 13 bases in between. Germline V lookup: CDR1 MNHEY, CDR2 SMNVEV (reference sequence). CDR3 sequence: CASRGLAATDTQYF. CDR3 DNA: TGTGCCAGCAGGGGGCTGGCGGCGACAGATACGCAGTATTTT.

V gene TRBV27 combines with J gene TRBJ2-7; 11 nucleotides line up with TRBD1. The CDR3 is 16 amino acids. The germline gives CDR1 MNHEY, CDR2 SMNVEV (reference sequence). The V and J ends lost 4 bases and 3 bases, in that order; junction bases with no gene match: 8. The CDR3 DNA is TGTGCCAGCAGTTCCGGGCCGGGACAGGGGGACTACGAGCAGTACTTC. Amino acids: CASSSGPGQGDYEQYF.

The chain employs TRBV20-1 and TRBJ1-1, with D possibly being TRBD1 (5 bases). Per the germline V gene, CDR1 is DFQATT and CDR2 is SNEGSKA (reference sequence). The germline V and J ends were trimmed by 5 bases and 7 bases, with 11 bases remaining between them. The CDR3 consists of 11 residues. In DNA, the CDR3 is TGCAGTGCTGAGCGACAGTTTGAAGCTTTCTTT. Protein sequence: CSAERQFEAFF.

This clone was observed once. The J gene is TRBJ2-7, the V gene TRBV7-2; D unresolved. Trimming took off 2 bases at V and 2 bases at J, with 10 bases between the two ends. The CDR3 sequence is 14 residues long. Germline CDR1 reads SGHTA; CDR2 reads FQGNSA. The CDR3 is CASSLMATTYEQYF. For the CDR3, the DNA is TGTGCCAGCAGCTTAATGGCCACAACCTACGAGCAGTACTTC.

The chain employs TRBV6-6 and TRBJ1-5; 7 bases match TRBD1. The CDR3 contains 14 residues. In germline, CDR1 is MNHNY, CDR2 SVGAGI (reference sequence). With 6 bases clipped from V and 3 bases from J, the junction kept 5 bases outside the gene matches. CDR3 region: CASSSTGVNQPQHF. For the CDR3, the DNA is TGTGCCAGCAGCTCCACAGGGGTCAATCAGCCCCAGCATTTT.